These 32 T cell receptor beta chains came from one sample sequenced in a study of OX40 agonist ivuxolimab in advanced cancers. Some clones are missing from TCRdb's copy, which holds only in-frame ones; the method was immunoSEQ multiplex PCR. Among roughly 100,000 clones listed, more than 75% were seen once. The material was CD4+ or CD8+ T cells sorted from blood, obtained in a trial of the OX40 agonist ivuxolimab. The source of these receptors is an adult with an advanced solid tumor such as melanoma, head and neck, liver or kidney cancer.

This chain's CDR3 is CAISESRREAPYNEQFF. The CDR3 nucleotides are TGTGCCATCAGTGAGTCACGGCGGGAGGCCCCCTACAATGAGCAGTTCTTC. The chain combines TRBV10-3 with TRBJ2-1, with TRBD2 matching over 8 bases. The CDR3 has 17 amino acids. Germline trimming cut 0 bases from V and 2 bases from J; bases unmatched to any gene: 6. Germline CDR1 is ENHRY and CDR2 is SYGVKD.

The chain couples TRBV18 to TRBJ2-1, with D possibly matching TRBD1 (6 bases). The CDR3 totals 15 residues. Germline V lookup: CDR1 KGHSH, CDR2 LQKENI. Trimming cost V 3 bases and J 2 bases, with 11 bases left between them. The CDR3 sequence is CASSPYGQPYNEQFF. The CDR3 DNA sequence: TGTGCCAGCTCACCTTACGGACAGCCCTACAATGAGCAGTTCTTC.

The chain couples TRBV7-2 to TRBJ2-7; no clear D. CDR3 size: 13 residues. From germline, CDR1 is SGHTA and CDR2 FQGNSA. The V and J ends lost 5 bases and 6 bases respectively, with 14 bases between them. CDR3 residues: CASSRNRESEQYF. The CDR3 region has the DNA TGTGCCAGCAGCCGTAATCGTGAGAGCGAGCAGTACTTC. The full variable domain, completed using reference TRBV7-2 and TRBJ2-7, is GAGVSQSPSNKVTEKGKDVELRCDPISGHTALYWYRQSLGQGLEFLIYFQGNSAPDKSGLPSDRFSAERTGGSVSTLTIQRTQQEDSAVYLCASSRNRESEQYFGPGTRLTVT.

The CDR3 DNA reads as TGTGCCATCAGGGCGGACAGGGAGGGTTCACCCCTCCACTTT. Its translation is CAIRADREGSPLHF. The V call is TRBV10-3, the J call TRBJ1-6; 8 bases fit TRBD1. Germline V gives CDR1 ENHRY, CDR2 SYGVKD. This CDR3 has 14 amino acids. The trim removed 6 bases at V and 9 bases at J, leaving 7 bases unmatched.

The rearrangement uses TRBV6-6 and TRBJ2-7; TRBD1 is a possible D gene (5 bases). Trimming removed 7 bases from V and 4 bases from J, with 14 bases in between. CDR1 is MNHNY and CDR2 is SVGAGI in the germline V gene (reference sequence). This CDR3 contains 13 residues. The CDR3 bases are TGTGCCAGCATTGAACAGGTTGGTTACGAGCAGTACTTC. Translation: CASIEQVGYEQYF.

The chain combines TRBV29-1 with TRBJ2-1; TRBD2 matches at 9 bases. This CDR3 has 13 amino acids. CDR1 is SQVTM and CDR2 is ANQGSEA in the germline V gene. V was pared by 7 bases and J by 4 bases, with 5 bases of the junction left unmatched. CDR3 coding DNA: TGCAGCGCAACTAGCGGGTTATACAATGAGCAGTTCTTC. Translation gives CSATSGLYNEQFF.

This chain links TRBV6-5 with TRBJ2-1; D tentatively reads TRBD1 or TRBD2 (5 bases each). Trimming shortened V by 6 bases and J by 6 bases, and 15 bases separated the two germline ends. Germline loops: CDR1 MNHEY, CDR2 SVGAGI. The CDR3 has 14 amino acids. CDR3 protein: CASSLMGVLNEQFF. The DNA for the CDR3 is TGTGCCAGCAGCCTTATGGGGGTCCTCAATGAGCAGTTCTTC.

The chain uses TRBV10-1 and TRBJ2-1, with TRBD2 matching 10 bases. The CDR3 has 18 amino acids. J lost 7 bases, V lost 4 bases, and 16 bases had no gene match. The germline V gene has CDR1 WNHNN and CDR2 SYGVQD (reference sequence). CDR3 sequence reads: CASSVASGSCKGKNEQFF. The CDR3 region has the DNA TGCGCCAGCAGTGTTGCTAGCGGGAGTTGTAAGGGGAAGAATGAGCAGTTCTTC.

V is TRBV7-2 and J is TRBJ2-7, with 8 bases matching TRBD2. Germline lookup yields CDR1 SGHTA and CDR2 FQGNSA. V gave up 3 bases and J gave up 13 bases; unmatched junction bases: 8. CDR3 length: 12 residues. Here the CDR3 reads CASSFTSGSAYF. The CDR3 DNA follows: TGTGCCAGCAGCTTTACGAGCGGGAGCGCCTACTTC.

In its sample, this clone was seen once. The CDR3 DNA sequence: TGTGCCAGCAGGCCCCGGGACAGAGATGATCAGCCCCAGCATTTT. Protein: CASRPRDRDDQPQHF. The chain employs TRBV6-1 and TRBJ1-5; 7 bases map to TRBD1. CDR3 size: 15 residues. Germline-derived CDR1 and CDR2 are MNHNS and SASEGT. V shed 6 bases and J 5 bases; nucleotides not matched to a gene: 10.

The V call is TRBV4-2, the J call TRBJ2-7, with TRBD2 matching over 10 bases. CDR1 is LGHNA and CDR2 is YNFKEQ in the germline V gene. Germline trimming cut 4 bases from V and 1 base from J; bases unmatched to any gene: 7. The CDR3 extends over 16 amino acids. The CDR3 nucleotides are TGTGCCAGCAGCCGCGGAGGGACTAGCGAGTCCTACGAGCAGTACTTC. It yields the protein CASSRGGTSESYEQYF.

The V call is TRBV9, the J call TRBJ2-2, with 7 bases lining up with TRBD1. This CDR3 spans 15 amino acids. Per germline, CDR1 SGDLS and CDR2 YYNGEE. J was trimmed by 4 bases and V by 0 bases; bases with no gene match: 3. The CDR3 here is CASSVGAGGTGELFF. The CDR3 nucleotides are TGTGCCAGCAGCGTAGGAGCAGGGGGCACCGGGGAGCTGTTTTTT. Combining the CDR3 with reference TRBV9 and TRBJ2-2 gives the whole variable domain DSGVTQTPKHLITATGQRVTLRCSPRSGDLSVYWYQQSLDQGLQFLIQYYNGEERAKGNILERFSAQQFPDLHSELNLSSLELGDSALYFCASSVGAGGTGELFFGEGSRLTVL.

The rearrangement links TRBV7-2 to TRBJ2-5; D is unclear. CDR3 size: 14 residues. V lost 1 base and J 2 bases, leaving 8 bases between the germline ends. Germline V CDR1 and CDR2: SGHTA, FQGNSA. CDR3 in DNA: TGTGCCAGCAGCTTAGGGTTGGTACAAGAGACCCAGTACTTC. Protein product: CASSLGLVQETQYF.

This chain uses TRBV5-1 with TRBJ2-7; TRBD2 matches at 7 bases. In germline, CDR1 is SGHRS, CDR2 YFSETQ. Unmatched junction bases numbered 1, after V lost 4 bases and J lost 0 bases. There are 13 residues in the CDR3. As DNA, the CDR3 is TGCGCCAGCAGCCCTAGCGGCTCCTACGAGCAGTACTTC. It codes for CASSPSGSYEQYF. Full variable domain (remainder filled in from reference TRBV5-1 and TRBJ2-7): KAGVTQTPRYLIKTRGQQVTLSCSPISGHRSVSWYQQTPGQGLQFLFEYFSETQRNKGNFPGRFSGRQFSNSRSEMNVSTLELGDSALYLCASSPSGSYEQYFGPGTRLTVT.

V and J are TRBV7-2 and TRBJ2-3; D unclear. CDR1 and CDR2 from the germline V gene are SGHTA and FQGNSA. The CDR3 has 15 residues. V was trimmed by 1 base and J by 1 base, leaving 9 bases between them. For the CDR3, the DNA is TGTGCCAGCAGCTTAGAAGGGTGGGGCACAGATACGCAGTATTTT. Amino acids: CASSLEGWGTDTQYF.

This chain connects TRBV28 to TRBJ2-3; the D is unclear. The CDR3 loop spans 13 amino acids. The germline V gene encodes CDR1 MDHEN and CDR2 SYDVKM. Between the trimmed V and J ends, which lost 1 base and 2 bases, there was a span of 4 bases. DNA for the CDR3: TGTGCCAGCAGTTTATTAAACACAGATACGCAGTATTTT. The encoded protein is CASSLLNTDTQYF.

This clone was observed once. J is TRBJ2-7 and V is TRBV28; tentatively, D is TRBD1 (5 bases). This CDR3 is built from 13 residues. The germline V gene encodes CDR1 MDHEN and CDR2 SYDVKM. Trimming took 10 bases from V and 2 from J, leaving 15 bases between them. CDR3 DNA sequence: TGTGCCACCCTGACAGAGTTAACCTACGAGCAGTACTTC. This gives the protein CATLTELTYEQYF.

The chain uses TRBV5-4 and TRBJ2-2; no firm D call. The CDR3 covers 14 residues. Germline V CDR1 and CDR2: SGHNT, YYREEE (reference sequence). V was trimmed by 0 bases and J by 1 base, leaving 4 bases between them. The CDR3, as DNA: TGTGCCAGCAGCTTGGGCGGGAACACCGGGGAGCTGTTTTTT. This encodes CASSLGGNTGELFF.

This clone was found once. The chain couples TRBV5-4 to TRBJ2-3; D not certain. The CDR3 is 14 residues long. Germline CDR1 SGHNT, CDR2 YYREEE (reference sequence). V lost 2 bases, J lost 2 bases, and 9 bases lay in between. The CDR3 nucleotides are TGTGCCAGCAGCTTAGTGGGAACCACAGATACGCAGTATTTT. Residues: CASSLVGTTDTQYF.

The V and J genes are TRBV7-2 and TRBJ2-2, with TRBD2 matching over 9 bases. The CDR3 has 15 amino acids. The junction had 1 base not matched to a gene; V was cut back by 0 bases and J by 5 bases. Germline CDR1 reads SGHTA; CDR2 reads FQGNSA. The CDR3 region has the DNA TGTGCCAGCAGCTTAGCTAGCGGGAGAACCGGGGAGCTGTTTTTT. This encodes CASSLASGRTGELFF.

The chain joins TRBV4-2 to TRBJ2-4; 9 nucleotides line up with TRBD2. The CDR3 has 17 residues. V lost 0 bases, J lost 5 bases, and 8 bases stayed unmatched. Germline V gene data show CDR1 as LGHNA and CDR2 as YNFKEQ. The CDR3 region is CASSQDTRASGENIQYF. The CDR3 DNA is TGTGCCAGCAGCCAAGATACGCGGGCTAGCGGGGAAAACATTCAGTACTTC.

The chain has TRBV28 and TRBJ2-4; D gene uncertain. Germline loops: CDR1 MDHEN, CDR2 SYDVKM. V lost 8 bases and J 6 bases, leaving 8 bases between the germline ends. There are 11 residues in the CDR3. The CDR3 nucleotides are TGTGCCAGCTCTAGAATAAACATTCAGTACTTC. This encodes CASSRINIQYF.

The chain carries TRBV19 and TRBJ1-5; D remains ambiguous. CDR1 LNHDA and CDR2 SQIVND come from the germline V gene (reference sequence). V lost 5 bases to trimming and J lost 2 bases, with 10 bases between them. This CDR3 region has 14 residues. CDR3 nucleotide sequence: TGTGCCAGTAGTTCTGGGATGGGCAATCAGCCCCAGCATTTT. It codes for CASSSGMGNQPQHF.

This chain uses TRBV7-9 with TRBJ2-7; 7 bases fit TRBD2. The V and J ends lost 5 bases and 2 bases, in that order; junction bases with no gene match: 12. Germline V gene data show CDR1 as SEHNR and CDR2 as FQNEAQ (reference sequence). The CDR3 is 16 residues long. The CDR3 DNA reads TGTGCCAGCAGCCCAAACCCTAGCGGCAAAGCCTACGAGCAGTACTTC. Translated: CASSPNPSGKAYEQYF.

This chain joins TRBV7-9 and TRBJ2-7; unclear D gene. Trimming removed 1 base from V and 9 bases from J, with 10 bases in between. CDR3 size: 12 residues. CDR1 and CDR2 from the germline V gene are SEHNR and FQNEAQ (reference sequence). CDR3 DNA sequence: TGTGCCAGCAGCTTAGGCCTCGGCGGGCAGTACTTC. Amino acid sequence: CASSLGLGGQYF.

This clone was seen a single time. V is TRBV30 and J is TRBJ1-6; 7 bases map to TRBD1. CDR3 length: 14 residues. From germline, CDR1 is GTSNPN and CDR2 SVGIG (reference sequence). The trim removed 3 bases at V and 8 bases at J, leaving 7 bases unmatched. The CDR3 DNA follows: TGTGCCTGGAGCGCCAACAGGGGTGATTCACCCCTCCACTTT. Protein: CAWSANRGDSPLHF.

This clone was seen just once. The chain recombines TRBV19 with TRBJ2-3; D may be TRBD1 or TRBD2 (5 bases each). The CDR3 has 14 amino acids. The V end lost 11 bases, the J end lost 3 bases, and 18 bases lay between the germline ends. The germline gives CDR1 LNHDA, CDR2 SQIVND (reference sequence). The CDR3 region has the DNA TGTGCCGCCAAGGAGCGAGAGGGGACAGATACGCAGTATTTT. Translation gives CAAKEREGTDTQYF.

This chain uses TRBV5-4 with TRBJ1-2; a weak D match, TRBD1 (5 bases). V lost 1 base to trimming and J lost 4 bases, with 11 bases between them. Germline V lookup: CDR1 SGHNT, CDR2 YYREEE (reference sequence). The CDR3 contains 14 residues. DNA for the CDR3: TGTGCCAGCAGCTTGATCGACAGCCTCTATGGCTACACCTTC. It yields the protein CASSLIDSLYGYTF. The entire variable domain, with the rest obtained from reference TRBV5-4 and TRBJ1-2, is as follows: ETGVTQSPTHLIKTRGQQVTLRCSSQSGHNTVSWYQQALGQGPQFIFQYYREEENGRGNFPPRFSGLQFPNYSSELNVNALELDDSALYLCASSLIDSLYGYTFGSGTRLTVV.

V is TRBV18 and J is TRBJ2-1, with 8 bases matching TRBD2. CDR3 size: 15 residues. The germline V gene encodes CDR1 KGHSH and CDR2 LQKENI. J gave up 7 bases and V 1 base, and 6 bases lay outside the gene matches. Written as DNA, the CDR3 is TGTGCCAGCTCACCACTAGCGGGGATAGTAAATGAGCAGTTCTTC. Translated, it gives CASSPLAGIVNEQFF. Full variable domain (rest looked up from reference TRBV18 and TRBJ2-1): NAGVMQNPRHLVRRRGQEARLRCSPMKGHSHVYWYRQLPEEGLKFMVYLQKENIIDESGMPKERFSAEFPKEGPSILRIQQVVRGDSAAYFCASSPLAGIVNEQFFGPGTRLTVL.

The chain is built from TRBV28 and TRBJ2-4; no clear D. The CDR3 totals 17 residues. Germline V gene sequence: CDR1 MDHEN, CDR2 SYDVKM. V dropped 5 bases and J dropped 0 bases, with 17 bases sitting between them. CDR3 protein: CASSNYGRALAKNIQYF. CDR3 nucleotides: TGTGCCAGCAGTAACTACGGTAGAGCCCTAGCCAAAAACATTCAGTACTTC.

The chain has TRBV10-1 and TRBJ2-4, with TRBD2 as a possible D gene (5 bases). Trimming shortened V by 2 bases and J by 0 bases, and 14 bases separated the two germline ends. This CDR3 contains 17 residues. Germline V gene lookup returns CDR1 WNHNN and CDR2 SYGVQD (reference sequence). The chain's CDR3 is CASSEVEDSLAKNIQYF. Written as DNA, the CDR3 is TGCGCCAGCAGTGAGGTGGAGGATTCATTAGCCAAAAACATTCAGTACTTC.

This clone was detected only once. The chain couples TRBV7-8 to TRBJ1-1; D is perhaps TRBD1 (5 bases). Germline V gene lookup returns CDR1 SGHVS and CDR2 FQNEAQ. This CDR3 region has 14 residues. The germline V and J ends were trimmed by 5 bases and 0 bases, with 10 bases remaining between them. CDR3 DNA sequence: TGTGCCAGCAGCCTGGACACACTGAACACTGAAGCTTTCTTT. Protein product: CASSLDTLNTEAFF.